A selection of T cell receptor beta chains follows, all from one sample in a study of cytomegalovirus exposure and HLA in healthy donors. Sequencing used immunoSEQ multiplex PCR; TCRdb keeps in-frame clones, though not all of them. The repertoire holds about 180,000 clones, around 79% seen once, with approximately 0.69% in the top ten. Material for sequencing was PBMCs. All receptors come from a woman aged 40 to 50 in good health and CMV-seronegative. Both conserved end residues are part of each CDR3. A D gene is named only where the DNA matches it firmly. For some rows the clone size is stated as once, few or many, or as a class when expanded; others skip it.

D	V	J	size	CDR3	DNA
TRBD2	TRBV28	TRBJ2-1	-	CASSPPGLAGPEQFF	TGTGCCAGCAGCCCACCGGGACTAGCTGGTCCTGAGCAGTTCTTC
-	TRBV27	TRBJ1-6	-	CASSLSGAGAGSLHF	TGTGCCAGCAGTTTATCGGGGGCGGGGGCGGGATCCCTCCACTTT
-	TRBV5-1	TRBJ2-2	-	CASSLVETQGGGELFF	TGCGCCAGCAGCTTGGTTGAGACCCAAGGGGGCGGGGAGCTGTTTTTT
TRBD1	TRBV10-3	TRBJ2-7	-	CASGFWTGEGEQYF	TGTGCCAGCGGATTTTGGACAGGGGAGGGCGAGCAGTACTTC
-	TRBV28	TRBJ1-5	once	CASSITGQPQHF	TGTGCCAGCAGTATTACAGGCCAGCCCCAGCATTTT
-	TRBV6-5	TRBJ1-5	-	CASSYGGNQPQHF	TGTGCCAGCAGTTACGGGGGGAATCAGCCCCAGCATTTT
-	TRBV6-1	TRBJ1-4	-	CASRALRRSGEKLFF	TGTGCCAGCAGGGCCTTGCGTCGGTCGGGTGAAAAACTGTTTTTT
TRBD2	TRBV4-2	TRBJ2-4	-	CASSHVGLAGGVAKNIQYF	TGTGCCAGCAGCCATGTAGGACTAGCGGGAGGGGTAGCCAAAAACATTCAGTACTTC
TRBD1	TRBV30	TRBJ1-2	-	CAWRPPGQVTLGYTF	TGTGCCTGGAGACCCCCGGGACAGGTCACCCTTGGCTACACCTTC
-	TRBV6-7	TRBJ1-5	once	CASSGPKWAGNQPQHF	TGTGCCAGCAGTGGACCCAAGTGGGCAGGGAATCAGCCCCAGCATTTT
-	TRBV2	TRBJ2-3	-	CASRTVRITDTQYF	TGTGCCAGCAGGACAGTCCGAATCACAGATACGCAGTATTTT
-	TRBV7-6	TRBJ1-4	-	CASSLGQGGEKLFF	TGTGCCAGCAGCTTAGGCCAGGGAGGTGAAAAACTGTTTTTT
-	TRBV18	TRBJ1-1	-	CASSPLGGARQEAFF	TGTGCCAGCTCACCACTCGGCGGAGCTCGACAGGAAGCTTTCTTT
TRBD2	TRBV4-1	TRBJ2-5	once	CASSQEWGSGRQETQYF	TGCGCCAGCAGCCAAGAATGGGGTAGCGGGAGGCAAGAGACCCAGTACTTC
TRBD1	TRBV30	TRBJ1-1	-	CAWSLIGQGANTEAFF	TGTGCCTGGAGTTTAATAGGACAGGGGGCCAACACTGAAGCTTTCTTT
TRBD1	TRBV5-4	TRBJ1-2	-	CASSPGGQGDYGYTF	TGTGCCAGCAGCCCAGGGGGGCAGGGTGACTATGGCTACACCTTC
TRBD2	TRBV5-4	TRBJ2-7	-	CASSRPPGGRGPYEQYF	TGTGCCAGCAGCCGACCCCCCGGCGGGAGAGGCCCCTACGAGCAGTACTTC
-	TRBV6-1	TRBJ1-2	-	CASSPYIGPGYGYTF	TGTGCCAGCAGTCCCTACATCGGCCCAGGCTATGGCTACACCTTC
-	TRBV6-5	TRBJ2-1	-	CASSEQAGNEQFF	TGTGCCAGCAGTGAACAGGCAGGCAATGAGCAGTTCTTC
-	TRBV6-1	TRBJ2-3	-	CASSDFGRGAGTDTQYF	TGTGCCAGCAGTGACTTTGGGAGGGGGGCCGGCACAGATACGCAGTATTTT
-	TRBV9	TRBJ2-6	-	CASSVGGSGANVLTF	TGTGCCAGCAGCGTAGGAGGGTCTGGGGCCAACGTCCTGACTTTC
-	TRBV6-5	TRBJ2-6	-	CASSPLSGANVLTF	TGTGCCAGCAGTCCCTTGTCTGGGGCCAACGTCCTGACTTTC
TRBD1	TRBV6-1	TRBJ1-1	few	CASKTGNQAEAFF	TGTGCCAGCAAGACAGGGAATCAAGCTGAAGCTTTCTTT
TRBD1	TRBV6-5	TRBJ1-1	-	CASTQGTGKKAFF	TGTGCCAGCACTCAAGGGACAGGAAAAAAAGCTTTCTTT
TRBD1	TRBV18	TRBJ2-3	-	CASSHRGQGADTQYF	TGTGCCAGCTCACACCGGGGACAGGGAGCGGATACGCAGTATTTT
-	TRBV14	TRBJ2-1	-	CASSQPSGASAQYNEQFF	TGTGCCAGCAGCCAGCCCTCGGGCGCTAGCGCCCAGTACAATGAGCAGTTCTTC
-	TRBV11-3	TRBJ1-1	-	CASSLGQENTEAFF	TGTGCCAGCAGCTTAGGACAGGAAAACACTGAAGCTTTCTTT
-	TRBV4-1	TRBJ1-5	-	CASSQALGLGQPQHF	TGCGCCAGCAGCCAAGCTTTGGGACTAGGACAGCCCCAGCATTTT
-	TRBV6-6	TRBJ1-1	few	CASSPTSTEAFF	TGTGCCAGCAGCCCGACAAGCACTGAAGCTTTCTTT
TRBD1	TRBV2	TRBJ2-1	-	CASRKGQGGYNEQFF	TGTGCCAGCAGGAAGGGACAGGGAGGCTACAATGAGCAGTTCTTC
-	TRBV14	TRBJ2-7	-	CASSLLDRSYEQYF	TGTGCCAGCAGCCTCTTGGACAGATCCTACGAGCAGTACTTC
TRBD1	TRBV6-5	TRBJ1-2	-	CAINPHGQGAGGYTF	TGTGCCATCAACCCCCACGGACAGGGGGCAGGAGGCTACACCTTC
-	TRBV6-1	TRBJ2-1	few	CASRSGYSYNEQFF	TGTGCCAGCAGGAGCGGGTACTCCTACAATGAGCAGTTCTTC
-	TRBV6-1	TRBJ1-2	-	CASSEARGGYGYTF	TGTGCCAGCAGTGAAGCGCGAGGGGGCTATGGCTACACCTTC
TRBD2	TRBV6-5	TRBJ2-3	-	CASSLLAGATDTQYF	TGTGCCAGCAGTTTACTAGCGGGGGCCACAGATACGCAGTATTTT
-	TRBV27	TRBJ2-7	-	CASSFSRGSPYEQYF	TGTGCCAGCAGTTTTTCTCGTGGGAGTCCCTACGAGCAGTACTTC
-	TRBV5-1	TRBJ1-6	-	CASSHPLSGSYNSPLHF	TGCGCCAGCAGCCACCCCCTATCGGGTTCCTATAATTCACCCCTCCACTTT
TRBD1	TRBV29-1	TRBJ1-1	-	CSVKTGWGTEAFF	TGCAGCGTGAAGACAGGGTGGGGCACTGAAGCTTTCTTT
-	TRBV28	TRBJ1-5	-	CASSPNNQPQHF	TGTGCCAGCAGCCCAAATAATCAGCCCCAGCATTTT
-	TRBV7-2	TRBJ1-3	-	CASSFGSVASGNTIYF	TGTGCCAGCAGCTTTGGCAGTGTGGCCTCTGGAAACACCATATATTTT
-	TRBV7-9	TRBJ1-5	-	CASSSGVSNQPQHF	TGTGCCAGCAGCTCGGGAGTGAGCAATCAGCCCCAGCATTTT
-	TRBV5-6	TRBJ2-7	-	CASSRGAGIYEQYF	TGTGCCAGCAGCCGTGGGGCGGGGATCTACGAGCAGTACTTC
-	TRBV2	TRBJ1-4	-	CASRNRAAINEKLFF	TGTGCCAGCAGGAACAGGGCCGCAATCAATGAAAAACTGTTTTTT
TRBD1	TRBV5-5	TRBJ1-2	-	CASTSGQRTRGYTF	TGTGCCAGCACATCGGGACAGCGGACGCGTGGCTACACCTTC
TRBD2	TRBV7-3	TRBJ2-1	-	CASSFSSGRGAYNEQFF	TGTGCCAGCAGCTTTAGTAGCGGGAGGGGGGCCTACAATGAGCAGTTCTTC
-	TRBV5-1	TRBJ2-5	-	CASSLAGVGGETQYF	TGCGCCAGCAGCTTGGCCGGGGTGGGAGGAGAGACCCAGTACTTC
-	TRBV9	TRBJ2-7	-	CASSVAGWNEQYF	TGTGCCAGCAGCGTAGCGGGGTGGAACGAGCAGTACTTC
TRBD1	TRBV19	TRBJ1-2	-	CASASGVGGSGYTF	TGTGCCAGTGCCTCTGGGGTAGGGGGCAGTGGCTACACCTTC
TRBD2	TRBV2	TRBJ2-1	-	CASRAAGAGNEQFF	TGTGCCAGCCGAGCTGCGGGAGCGGGCAATGAGCAGTTCTTC
-	TRBV28	TRBJ2-5	-	CASGAETQYF	TGTGCCAGCGGGGCCGAGACCCAGTACTTC